This paragraph reports one TCR beta chain. The sample originates from a study of OX40 agonist ivuxolimab in advanced cancers. The table came from immunoSEQ multiplex PCR; TCRdb's copy has only in-frame clones and leaves some out. Of tens of thousands of clones in the sample, 79% were seen once. V lost 2 bases and J 1 base, leaving 9 bases between the germline ends. Per the germline V gene, CDR1 is SGHRS and CDR2 is YFSETQ. The CDR3 has 14 amino acids. The sequence was obtained from an adult with an advanced solid tumor such as melanoma, head and neck, liver or kidney cancer. The J gene is TRBJ1-1, the V gene TRBV5-1; D gene uncertain. The material sequenced was CD4+ or CD8+ T cells sorted from blood, taken in a trial of the OX40 agonist ivuxolimab. The CDR3 is CASSFRVENTEAFF. In DNA form, the CDR3 reads TGCGCCAGCAGCTTTAGGGTGGAGAACACTGAAGCTTTCTTT. Variable domain in full (rest from reference TRBV5-1 and TRBJ1-1): KAGVTQTPRYLIKTRGQQVTLSCSPISGHRSVSWYQQTPGQGLQFLFEYFSETQRNKGNFPGRFSGRQFSNSRSEMNVSTLELGDSALYLCASSFRVENTEAFFGQGTRLTVV.